In this sample, the clone carrying this T cell receptor (beta chain) turned up a few times. The sample originates from a study of T-cell memory formation after mild COVID-19. Via MiXCR, TCRdb re-called the 5' RACE reads, giving one row per CDR3 protein. The profile shows approximately 300,000 distinct CDR3 sequences, 15% of them singletons. The sample taken for sequencing was PBMCs or a T cell subset sorted from them (not recorded which). The sequence came from a man younger than 35 who had mild COVID-19 (a few samples of this study predate the infection). Cell type and time point are not known.

The CDR3 sequence: CASSLRPTPGPYNEQFF. In nucleotides, the CDR3 is TGTGCCAGCAGTCTGAGACCTACCCCCGGTCCGTACAATGAGCAGTTCTTC. The rearrangement links TRBV12-3 or TRBV12-4 to TRBJ2-1; D is unclear. The length of the CDR3 is 17 residues. V dropped 5 bases and J dropped 4 bases, with 21 bases sitting between them.